This TCR beta chain stems from a study of T cells in localized non-small cell lung cancer. Study outcomes and limitations: Sequence data derive from only one tumor region, so heterogeneity remains possible. The study linked higher blood T cell density to longer overall survival. Tumor trailed uninvolved adjacent lung in T cell clonality, which peaked there. Paired adjacent lung recovered a median about 61 of the top 100 tumor clones.

For this clone: Its antigen remains unknown.

The table came from immunoSEQ multiplex PCR; TCRdb's copy has only in-frame clones and leaves some out. This sample yields about 2,100 clones, of which roughly two fifths are seen a single time; roughly a tenth belongs to the top ten. The CDR3 is made up of 14 amino acids. The sample in question was lung tumor tissue, obtained before any cancer treatment. This clonotype originated in a male donor aged 60 or over with stage II squamous cell lung carcinoma. This chain uses TRBV12-2 with TRBJ2-1; TRBD2 was called by the table and not checked on the DNA. TRBV12-2 is flagged as a pseudogene. For the CDR3, the DNA is TGTGCCACCATTCCAGCGGGCTTCTACAATGAGCAGTTCTTC. Translation: CATIPAGFYNEQFF.